Listed here are 7 T cell receptor beta chains from one sample, sequenced in a study of blood T cell repertoires in COVID-19. This table comes from immunoSEQ multiplex PCR, and its TCRdb copy is limited to in-frame clones, with some not included. In the table there are fewer than 200,000 clones, roughly 89% of which are singletons. Sequenced input: peripheral blood. Receptors were obtained from a woman between 18 and 29 years old who had recovered from COVID-19.

The chain couples TRBV18 to TRBJ1-3; TRBD1 agrees at 7 bases. The CDR3 sequence is 15 residues long. V lost 4 bases, J lost 2 bases, and 5 bases stayed unmatched. Germline V CDR1 and CDR2: KGHSH, LQKENI. The chain's CDR3 is CASSRGQFAGNTIYF. The CDR3 coding sequence is TGTGCCAGCTCACGGGGACAGTTTGCTGGAAACACCATATATTTT.

J is TRBJ2-1 and V is TRBV11-2; tentative D call: TRBD2 (5 bases). V lost 0 bases and J 10 bases, leaving 13 bases between the germline ends. Per germline, CDR1 SGHAT and CDR2 FQNNGV. The CDR3 runs to 14 residues. For the CDR3, the DNA is TGTGCCAGCAGCTTAGAGGGCGAGGGCCCCGAGCAGTTCTTC. Protein: CASSLEGEGPEQFF.

The chain couples TRBV15 to TRBJ1-1; D possibly corresponds to TRBD1 (5 bases). The germline V gene has CDR1 LNHNV and CDR2 YYDKDF (reference sequence). The CDR3 runs to 14 residues. V was cut by 1 base and J by 5 bases, with 11 bases left in between. In DNA form, the CDR3 reads TGTGCCACCAGCAGAGCTCCCAGGGAAACTGAAGCTTTCTTT. As protein: CATSRAPRETEAFF.

The chain is built from TRBV6-5 and TRBJ2-7; 8 nucleotides agree with TRBD1. The J segment lost 2 bases and the V segment lost 7 bases, leaving 4 bases of the junction unmatched. The length of the CDR3 is 13 residues. Per the germline V gene, CDR1 is MNHEY and CDR2 is SVGAGI. The CDR3 loop is CASTRTGTYEQYF. For the CDR3, the DNA is TGTGCCAGCACCCGGACAGGGACCTACGAGCAGTACTTC.

This clone was seen a single time. This chain uses TRBV12-3 or TRBV12-4 with TRBJ1-3, with D uncertain. V was trimmed by 3 bases and J by 2 bases, leaving 2 bases between them. This CDR3 comprises 12 residues. CDR3: CASSFTGNTIYF. The CDR3 DNA reads TGTGCCAGCAGTTTTACTGGAAACACCATATATTTT.

The V gene is TRBV18, the J gene TRBJ2-7; 10 nucleotides line up with TRBD1. Germline V lookup: CDR1 KGHSH, CDR2 LQKENI. The CDR3 runs 19 residues. Trimming cost V 1 base and J 1 base; bases outside gene matches: 13. The CDR3 nucleotides are TGTGCCAGCTCACCACGGGGACAGGGGAATAGCGGGGAATCCTACGAGCAGTACGTC. Translation gives CASSPRGQGNSGESYEQYV.

This chain connects TRBV6-5 to TRBJ2-3; TRBD2 matches 9 bases. The CDR3 sequence is 16 residues long. Germline V gene sequence: CDR1 MNHEY, CDR2 SVGAGI. The J segment lost 12 bases and the V segment lost 0 bases, leaving 13 bases of the junction unmatched. CDR3 in amino acids: CASSYSWTKREDNQYF. In DNA form, the CDR3 reads TGTGCCAGCAGTTACTCCTGGACTAAGCGGGAGGACAATCAGTATTTT.